This is a list of T cell receptor beta chains from one sample in a study of blood T cell repertoires in COVID-19. TCRdb's table, derived via immunoSEQ multiplex PCR, lists solely in-frame clones and lacks some. The sample holds 100,000 to 150,000 clones, around 86% seen once. The specimen sequenced was peripheral blood. The source is a man over 45 with active COVID-19. CDR3s include the opening cysteine and the closing phenylalanine or tryptophan. Fields, in order: V gene, D gene, J gene, CDR3 protein, CDR3 DNA. A D gene is named only where the DNA matches it firmly.

>TRBV19|TRBD1|TRBJ1-4
CASSGDRGRGLTNEKLFF
TGTGCCAGTAGTGGTGACAGGGGACGGGGCCTTACTAATGAAAAACTGTTTTTT
>TRBV4-2|.|TRBJ1-1
CASSQVEVPEAFF
TGTGCCAGCAGCCAAGTAGAGGTCCCTGAAGCTTTCTTT
>TRBV25-1|.|TRBJ1-2
CASSAGLTGYTF
TGTGCCAGCAGTGCGGGGTTGACTGGCTACACCTTC
>TRBV3-1/TRBV3-2|.|TRBJ1-4
CASSQGGPINEKLFF
TGTGCCAGCAGCCAAGGGGGCCCGATTAATGAAAAACTGTTTTTT
>TRBV7-9|TRBD1|TRBJ1-2
CASSLGTGINYGYTF
TGTGCCAGCAGCTTAGGGACAGGGATTAACTATGGCTACACCTTC
>TRBV5-1|.|TRBJ2-5
CASSLASSGVQETQYF
TGCGCCAGCAGCTTGGCTTCGTCCGGGGTCCAAGAGACCCAGTACTTC
>TRBV5-1|.|TRBJ1-1
CASSWGRENTEAFF
TGCGCCAGCAGCTGGGGGCGCGAGAACACTGAAGCTTTCTTT
>TRBV18|TRBD2|TRBJ2-5
CASSPPGLAGGETQYF
TGTGCCAGCTCACCACCGGGACTAGCGGGCGGGGAGACCCAGTACTTC
>TRBV7-7|.|TRBJ2-2
CASSFLSTGELFF
TGTGCCAGCAGCTTCCTGAGCACCGGGGAGCTGTTTTTT
>TRBV30|TRBD1|TRBJ2-3
CAYGKGAQDTQYF
TGTGCTTATGGGAAGGGGGCGCAGGATACGCAGTATTTT
>TRBV5-1|TRBD2|TRBJ2-2
CASGKADRGDGELFF
TGCGCCAGCGGAAAAGCGGACCGGGGGGACGGGGAGCTGTTTTTT
>TRBV4-1|.|TRBJ1-1
CASSQAGITEAFF
TGCGCCAGCAGCCAAGCCGGGATCACTGAAGCTTTCTTT
>TRBV7-9|TRBD1|TRBJ1-2
CASSFPGTGSYGYTF
TGTGCCAGCAGCTTTCCCGGGACAGGGAGTTATGGCTACACCTTC
>TRBV6-5|.|TRBJ1-6
CASSSGGGYSPLHF
TGTGCCAGCAGTTCTGGGGGAGGCTATTCACCCCTCCACTTT
>TRBV5-4|.|TRBJ2-1
CASSLGGPSYNEQFF
TGTGCCAGCAGCTTGGGGGGGCCGTCCTACAATGAGCAGTTCTTC
>TRBV20-1|.|TRBJ2-3
CSARVADTQYF
TGCAGTGCTAGAGTTGCGGATACGCAGTATTTT
>TRBV15|.|TRBJ1-1
CATSTRGAPTEAFF
TGTGCCACCAGCACCCGGGGGGCGCCCACTGAAGCTTTCTTT
>TRBV12-3/TRBV12-4|TRBD2|TRBJ2-5
CASMRGMKETQYF
TGTGCCAGCATGCGGGGGATGAAAGAGACCCAGTACTTC
>TRBV6-5|.|TRBJ1-1
CASTLTRLGTEAFF
TGTGCCAGCACCCTTACCAGACTCGGTACTGAAGCTTTCTTT
>TRBV10-3|.|TRBJ1-6
CAISESTGVSPLHF
TGTGCCATCAGTGAGTCGACCGGGGTATCGCCCCTCCACTTT
>TRBV7-2|TRBD1|TRBJ1-6
CASSLRGTGLGNSPLHF
TGTGCCAGCAGCTTACGGGGGACAGGGTTGGGTAATTCACCCCTCCACTTT
>TRBV5-1|TRBD1|TRBJ2-2
CASKAAGTGAGELFF
TGCGCCAGCAAGGCAGCCGGGACAGGGGCCGGGGAGCTGTTTTTT